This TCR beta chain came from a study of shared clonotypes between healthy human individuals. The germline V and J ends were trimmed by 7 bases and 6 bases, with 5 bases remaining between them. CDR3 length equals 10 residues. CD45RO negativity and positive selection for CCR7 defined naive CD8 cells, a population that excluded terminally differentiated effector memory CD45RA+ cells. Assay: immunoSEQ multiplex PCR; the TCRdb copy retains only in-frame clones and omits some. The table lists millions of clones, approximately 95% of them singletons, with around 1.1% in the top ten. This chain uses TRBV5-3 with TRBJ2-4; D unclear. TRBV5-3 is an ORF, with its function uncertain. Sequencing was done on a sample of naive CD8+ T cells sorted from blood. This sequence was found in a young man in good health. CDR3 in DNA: TGTGCCAGACACCTAAACATTCAGTACTTC. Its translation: CARHLNIQYF.